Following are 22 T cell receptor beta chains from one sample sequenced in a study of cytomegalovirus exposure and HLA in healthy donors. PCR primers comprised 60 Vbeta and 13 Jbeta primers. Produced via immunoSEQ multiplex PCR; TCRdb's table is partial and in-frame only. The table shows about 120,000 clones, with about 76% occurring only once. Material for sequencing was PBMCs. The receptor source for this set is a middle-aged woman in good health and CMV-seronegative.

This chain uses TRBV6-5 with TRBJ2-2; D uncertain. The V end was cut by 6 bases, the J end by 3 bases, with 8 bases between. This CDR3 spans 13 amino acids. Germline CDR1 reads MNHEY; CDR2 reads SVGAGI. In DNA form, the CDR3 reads TGTGCCAGCAGGGTGACTGACACCGGGGAGCTGTTTTTT. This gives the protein CASRVTDTGELFF.

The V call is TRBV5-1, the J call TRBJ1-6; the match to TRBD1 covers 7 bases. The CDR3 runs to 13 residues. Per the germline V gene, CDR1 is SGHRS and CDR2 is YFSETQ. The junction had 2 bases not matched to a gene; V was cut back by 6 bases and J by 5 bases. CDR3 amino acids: CASKGTDNSPLHF. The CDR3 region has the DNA TGCGCCAGCAAAGGGACAGATAATTCACCCCTCCACTTT.

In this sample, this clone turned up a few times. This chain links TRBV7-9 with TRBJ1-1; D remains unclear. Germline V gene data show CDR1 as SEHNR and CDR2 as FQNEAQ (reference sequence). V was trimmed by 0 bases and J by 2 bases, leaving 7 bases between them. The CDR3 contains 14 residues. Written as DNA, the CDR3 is TGTGCCAGCAGCTTAGCGCGCGCTAACACTGAAGCTTTCTTT. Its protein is CASSLARANTEAFF.

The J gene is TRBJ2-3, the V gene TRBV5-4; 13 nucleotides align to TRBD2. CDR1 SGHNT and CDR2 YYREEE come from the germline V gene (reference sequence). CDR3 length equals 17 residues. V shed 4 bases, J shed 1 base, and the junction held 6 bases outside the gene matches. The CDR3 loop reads CASSRTSGRLGTDTQYF. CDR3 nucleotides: TGTGCCAGCAGCCGGACTAGCGGGAGACTTGGCACAGATACGCAGTATTTT.

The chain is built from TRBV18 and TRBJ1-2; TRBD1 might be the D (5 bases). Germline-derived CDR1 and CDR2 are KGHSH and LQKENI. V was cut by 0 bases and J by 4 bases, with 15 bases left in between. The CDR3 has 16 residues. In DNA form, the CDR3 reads TGTGCCAGCTCACCACCGGACACCCCTCAAGGCTATGGCTACACCTTC. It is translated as CASSPPDTPQGYGYTF.

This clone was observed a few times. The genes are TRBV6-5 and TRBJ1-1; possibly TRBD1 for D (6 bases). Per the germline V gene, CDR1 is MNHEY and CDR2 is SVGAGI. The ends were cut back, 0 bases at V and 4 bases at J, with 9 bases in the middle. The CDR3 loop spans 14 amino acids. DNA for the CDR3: TGTGCCAGCAGTTACTCGGCAGGGGTCACTGAAGCTTTCTTT. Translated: CASSYSAGVTEAFF.

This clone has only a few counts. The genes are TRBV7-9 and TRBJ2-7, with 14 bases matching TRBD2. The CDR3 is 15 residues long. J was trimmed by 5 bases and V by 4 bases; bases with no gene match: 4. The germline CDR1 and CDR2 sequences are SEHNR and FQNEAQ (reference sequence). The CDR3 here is CASSSGLAGDHEQYF. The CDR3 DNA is TGTGCCAGCAGCTCGGGACTAGCGGGAGACCACGAGCAGTACTTC. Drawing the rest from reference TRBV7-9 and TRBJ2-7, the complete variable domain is DTGVSQNPRHKITKRGQNVTFRCDPISEHNRLYWYRQTLGQGPEFLTYFQNEAQLEKSRLLSDRFSAERPKGSFSTLEIQRTEQGDSAMYLCASSSGLAGDHEQYFGPGTRLTVT.

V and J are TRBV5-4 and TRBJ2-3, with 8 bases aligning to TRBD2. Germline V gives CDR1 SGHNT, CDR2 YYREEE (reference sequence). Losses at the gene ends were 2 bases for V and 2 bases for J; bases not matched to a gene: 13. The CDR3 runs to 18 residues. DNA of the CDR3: TGTGCCAGCAGCTTCCCCCGGCCTACTAGCGGCGACACAGATACGCAGTATTTT. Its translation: CASSFPRPTSGDTDTQYF.

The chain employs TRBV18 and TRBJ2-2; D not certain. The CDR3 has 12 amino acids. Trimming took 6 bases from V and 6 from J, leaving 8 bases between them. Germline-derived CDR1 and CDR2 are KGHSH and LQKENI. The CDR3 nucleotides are TGTGCCAGCTCCCCATCCTCCGGGGAGCTGTTTTTT. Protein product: CASSPSSGELFF.

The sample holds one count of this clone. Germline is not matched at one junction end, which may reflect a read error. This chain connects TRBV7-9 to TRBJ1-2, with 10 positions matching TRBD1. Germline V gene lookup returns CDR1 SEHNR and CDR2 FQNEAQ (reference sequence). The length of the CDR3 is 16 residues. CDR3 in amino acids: CSSSSGQGETNYGYTF. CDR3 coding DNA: TGTTCCAGCAGCTCCGGACAGGGGGAGACTAACTATGGCTACACCTTC.

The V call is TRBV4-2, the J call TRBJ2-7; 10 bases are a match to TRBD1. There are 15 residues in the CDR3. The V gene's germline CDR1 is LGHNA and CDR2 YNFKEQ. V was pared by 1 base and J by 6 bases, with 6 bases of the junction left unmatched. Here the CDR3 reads CASSQGPDRGSEQYF. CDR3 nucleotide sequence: TGTGCCAGCAGCCAAGGCCCGGACAGGGGGTCCGAGCAGTACTTC.

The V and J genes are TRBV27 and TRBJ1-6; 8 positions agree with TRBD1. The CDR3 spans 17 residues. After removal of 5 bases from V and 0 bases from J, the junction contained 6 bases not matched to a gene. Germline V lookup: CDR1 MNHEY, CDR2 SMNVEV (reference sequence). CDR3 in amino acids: CASSVRQGRSYNSPLHF. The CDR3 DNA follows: TGTGCCAGCAGTGTAAGACAGGGGCGCTCCTATAATTCACCCCTCCACTTT.

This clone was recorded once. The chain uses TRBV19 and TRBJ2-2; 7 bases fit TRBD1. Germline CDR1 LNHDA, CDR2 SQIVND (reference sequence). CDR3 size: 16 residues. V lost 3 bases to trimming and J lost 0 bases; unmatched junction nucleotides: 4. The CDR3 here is CASSIGGQPNTGELFF. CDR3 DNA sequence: TGTGCCAGTAGTATTGGGGGACAGCCGAACACCGGGGAGCTGTTTTTT.

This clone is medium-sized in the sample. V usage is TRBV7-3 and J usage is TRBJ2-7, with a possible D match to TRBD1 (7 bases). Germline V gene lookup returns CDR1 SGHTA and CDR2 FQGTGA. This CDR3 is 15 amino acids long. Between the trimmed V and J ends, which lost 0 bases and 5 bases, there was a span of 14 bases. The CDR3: CASSLTWTGLNEQYF. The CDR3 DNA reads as TGTGCCAGCAGCTTAACGTGGACAGGACTAAACGAGCAGTACTTC.

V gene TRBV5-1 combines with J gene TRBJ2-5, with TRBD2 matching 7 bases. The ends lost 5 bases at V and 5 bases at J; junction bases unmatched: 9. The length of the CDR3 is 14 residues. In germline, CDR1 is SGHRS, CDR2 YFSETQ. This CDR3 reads CASRRAGKGETQYF. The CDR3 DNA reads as TGCGCCAGCAGGAGAGCGGGGAAAGGGGAGACCCAGTACTTC. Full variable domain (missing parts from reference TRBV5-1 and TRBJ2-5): KAGVTQTPRYLIKTRGQQVTLSCSPISGHRSVSWYQQTPGQGLQFLFEYFSETQRNKGNFPGRFSGRQFSNSRSEMNVSTLELGDSALYLCASRRAGKGETQYFGPGTRLLVL.

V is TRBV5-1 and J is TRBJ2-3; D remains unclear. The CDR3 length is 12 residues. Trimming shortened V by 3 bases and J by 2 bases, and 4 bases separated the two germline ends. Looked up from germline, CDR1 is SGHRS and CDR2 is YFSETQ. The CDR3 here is CASSSNTDTQYF. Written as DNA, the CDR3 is TGCGCCAGCAGCTCAAACACAGATACGCAGTATTTT.

CDR3 DNA sequence: TGCGCCAGCAGCCAACCATGGTCCGGGTCCAATGAGCAGTTCTTC. It is translated as CASSQPWSGSNEQFF. V is TRBV4-1 and J is TRBJ2-1; no clear D. Trimming removed 2 bases from V and 6 bases from J, with 14 bases in between. CDR1 is MGHRA and CDR2 is YSYEKL in the germline V gene. This CDR3 has 15 residues.

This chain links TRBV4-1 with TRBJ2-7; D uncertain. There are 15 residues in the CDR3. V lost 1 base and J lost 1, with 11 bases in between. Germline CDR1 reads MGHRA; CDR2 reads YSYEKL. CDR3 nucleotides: TGCGCCAGCAGCCAAGGATATCCCGGGTCCTACGAGCAGTACTTC. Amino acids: CASSQGYPGSYEQYF.

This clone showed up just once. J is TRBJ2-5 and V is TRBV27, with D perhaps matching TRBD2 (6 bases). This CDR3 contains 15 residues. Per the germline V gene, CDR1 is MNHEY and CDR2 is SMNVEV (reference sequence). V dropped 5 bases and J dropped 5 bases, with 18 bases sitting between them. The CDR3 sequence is CASSLGVRAGETQYF. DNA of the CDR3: TGTGCCAGCAGTCTAGGGGTACGCGCGGGGGAGACCCAGTACTTC.

CDR3 in DNA: TGCGCCAGCAGCTTATTAAGGGCCCCAGGGGACCTTACGCAGTATTTT. It codes for CASSLLRAPGDLTQYF. The chain employs TRBV5-1 and TRBJ2-3; D is possibly TRBD1 (6 bases). Germline-derived CDR1 and CDR2 are SGHRS and YFSETQ. The length of the CDR3 is 16 residues. V dropped 2 bases and J dropped 8 bases, with 21 bases sitting between them.

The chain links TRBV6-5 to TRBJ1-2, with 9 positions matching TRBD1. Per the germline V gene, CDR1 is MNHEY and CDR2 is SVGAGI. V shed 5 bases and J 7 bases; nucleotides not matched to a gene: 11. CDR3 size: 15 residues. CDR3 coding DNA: TGTGCCAGCAGTGGAAGGGACAGGGATTTTAGTGGCTACACCTTC. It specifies CASSGRDRDFSGYTF.

The CDR3 loop reads CASTIQPDSSYNEQFF. In DNA, the CDR3 is TGTGCCAGCACCATCCAACCCGACAGCTCCTACAATGAGCAGTTCTTC. The V call is TRBV28, the J call TRBJ2-1, with D perhaps TRBD1 (5 bases). The germline V and J ends were trimmed by 7 bases and 0 bases, with 16 bases remaining between them. The germline V gene encodes CDR1 MDHEN and CDR2 SYDVKM. This CDR3 has 16 residues.